This TCR beta chain is drawn from a study of vaccination and CD4 T cells after COVID-19. Treatment of the sample: roughly ten-day PBMC culture with coronavirus spike peptide pools or control peptides (ViraFEST assay). A word on this clonotype: Its matching antigen is unknown.

The CDR3 covers 16 residues. Trimming stripped 0 bases from V and 3 bases from J, with 14 bases between. Germline V gene lookup returns CDR1 MNHEY and CDR2 SVGEGT. Sequenced with the Oncomine TCR Beta short-read assay was DNA taken from cultured CD4+ T cells. One entry per CDR3 protein results from TCRdb running MiXCR on the PCR reads. The sample shows 15,000 to 20,000 distinct CDR3 sequences, 45% to 50% of them seen only once. Sequenced sample: CD4+ T cells from blood, cultured in vitro. This TCR was sampled from a human donor who had recovered from COVID-19. The gene calls are TRBV6-2 or TRBV6-3 and TRBJ1-1; D is perhaps TRBD1 (6 bases). The CDR3 bases are TGTGCCAGCAGTTACTCCTCGCGGGGGGCGGACACTGAAGCTTTCTTT. The encoded protein is CASSYSSRGADTEAFF.